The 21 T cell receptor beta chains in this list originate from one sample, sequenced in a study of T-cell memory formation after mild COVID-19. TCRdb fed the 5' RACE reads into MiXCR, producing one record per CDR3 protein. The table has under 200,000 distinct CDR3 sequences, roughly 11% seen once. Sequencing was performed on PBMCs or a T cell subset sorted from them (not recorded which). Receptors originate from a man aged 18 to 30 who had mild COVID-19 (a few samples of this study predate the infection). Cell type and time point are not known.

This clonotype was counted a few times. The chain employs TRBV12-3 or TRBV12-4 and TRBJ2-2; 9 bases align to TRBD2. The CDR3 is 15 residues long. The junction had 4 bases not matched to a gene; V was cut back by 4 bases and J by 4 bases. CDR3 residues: CASSYELAGTGELFF. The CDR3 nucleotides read TGTGCCAGCAGTTACGAACTAGCGGGCACCGGGGAGCTGTTTTTT.

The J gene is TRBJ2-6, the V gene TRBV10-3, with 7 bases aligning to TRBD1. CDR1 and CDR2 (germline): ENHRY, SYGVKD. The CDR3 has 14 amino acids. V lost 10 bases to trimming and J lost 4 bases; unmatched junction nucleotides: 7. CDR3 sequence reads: CATAQGRGANVLTF. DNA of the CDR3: TGTGCCACCGCACAGGGGCGAGGGGCCAACGTCCTGACTTTC.

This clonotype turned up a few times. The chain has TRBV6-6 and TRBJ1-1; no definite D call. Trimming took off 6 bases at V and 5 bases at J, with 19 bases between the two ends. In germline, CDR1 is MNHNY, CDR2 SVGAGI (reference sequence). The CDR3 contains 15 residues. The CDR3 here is CASSLLAASGTEAFF. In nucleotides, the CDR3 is TGTGCCAGCAGCCTTCTCGCGGCGTCGGGAACTGAAGCTTTCTTT.

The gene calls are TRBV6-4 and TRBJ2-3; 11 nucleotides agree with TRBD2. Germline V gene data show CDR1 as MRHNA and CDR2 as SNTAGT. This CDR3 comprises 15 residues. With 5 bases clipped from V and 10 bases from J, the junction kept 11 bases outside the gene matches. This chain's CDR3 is CASSMTSGALQPQYF. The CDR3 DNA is TGTGCCAGCAGTATGACTAGCGGGGCCCTCCAGCCGCAGTATTTT.

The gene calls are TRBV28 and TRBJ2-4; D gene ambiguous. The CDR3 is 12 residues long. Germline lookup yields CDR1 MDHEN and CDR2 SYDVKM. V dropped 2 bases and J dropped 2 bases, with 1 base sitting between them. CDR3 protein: CASSLPKNIQYF. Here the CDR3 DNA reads TGTGCCAGCAGTTTACCCAAAAACATTCAGTACTTC.

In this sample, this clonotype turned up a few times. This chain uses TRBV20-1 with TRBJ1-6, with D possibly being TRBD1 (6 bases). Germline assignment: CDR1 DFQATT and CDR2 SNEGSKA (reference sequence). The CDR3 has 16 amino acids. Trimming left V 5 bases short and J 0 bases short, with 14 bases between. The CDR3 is CSAADRPSSYNSPLHF. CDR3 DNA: TGCAGTGCTGCCGACAGGCCGAGCTCCTATAATTCACCCCTCCACTTT.

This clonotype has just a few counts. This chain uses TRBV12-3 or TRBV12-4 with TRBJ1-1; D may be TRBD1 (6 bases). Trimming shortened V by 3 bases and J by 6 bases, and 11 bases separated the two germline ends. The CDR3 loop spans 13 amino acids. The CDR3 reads CASSFRGGAEAFF. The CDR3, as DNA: TGTGCCAGCAGTTTCAGGGGAGGAGCTGAAGCTTTCTTT.

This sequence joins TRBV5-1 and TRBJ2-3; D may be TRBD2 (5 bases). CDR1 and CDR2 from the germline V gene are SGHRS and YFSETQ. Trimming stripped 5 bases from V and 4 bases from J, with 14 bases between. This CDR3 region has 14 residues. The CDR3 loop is CASRKAGPPDTQYF. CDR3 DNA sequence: TGCGCCAGCAGAAAGGCGGGCCCCCCAGATACGCAGTATTTT.

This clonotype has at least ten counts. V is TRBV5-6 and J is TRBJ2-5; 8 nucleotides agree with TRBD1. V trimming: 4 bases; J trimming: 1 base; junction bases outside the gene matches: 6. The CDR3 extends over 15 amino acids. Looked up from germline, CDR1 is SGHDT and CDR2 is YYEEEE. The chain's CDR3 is CASSLNTGGQETQYF. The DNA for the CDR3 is TGTGCCAGCAGCCTGAATACAGGGGGCCAAGAGACCCAGTACTTC.

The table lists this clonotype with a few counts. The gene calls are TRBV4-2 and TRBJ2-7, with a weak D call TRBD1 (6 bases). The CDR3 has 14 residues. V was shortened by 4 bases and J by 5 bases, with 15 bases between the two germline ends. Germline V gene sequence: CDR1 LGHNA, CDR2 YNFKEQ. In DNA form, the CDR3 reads TGTGCCAGCAGCCCCCAGGGGACCGTCCACGAGCAGTACTTC. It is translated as CASSPQGTVHEQYF.

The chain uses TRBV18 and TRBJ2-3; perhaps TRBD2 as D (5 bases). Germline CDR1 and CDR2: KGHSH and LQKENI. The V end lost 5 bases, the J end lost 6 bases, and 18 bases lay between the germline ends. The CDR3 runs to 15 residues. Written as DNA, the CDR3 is TGTGCCAGCTCAATCGGCGGGCCCGGTAGGGATACGCAGTATTTT. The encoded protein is CASSIGGPGRDTQYF.

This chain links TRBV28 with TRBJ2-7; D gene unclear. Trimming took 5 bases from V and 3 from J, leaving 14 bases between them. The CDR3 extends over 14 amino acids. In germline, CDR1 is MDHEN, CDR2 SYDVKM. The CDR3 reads CASSRAGLIYEQYV. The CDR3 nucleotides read TGTGCCAGCAGTCGGGCAGGTCTTATCTACGAGCAGTACGTC.

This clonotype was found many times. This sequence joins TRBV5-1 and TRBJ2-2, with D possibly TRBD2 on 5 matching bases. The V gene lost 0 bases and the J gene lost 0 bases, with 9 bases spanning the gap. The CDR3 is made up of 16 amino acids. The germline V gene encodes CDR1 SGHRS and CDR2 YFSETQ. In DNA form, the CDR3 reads TGCGCCAGCAGCTTGGAGGTCGGGGCGAACACCGGGGAGCTGTTTTTT. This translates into CASSLEVGANTGELFF. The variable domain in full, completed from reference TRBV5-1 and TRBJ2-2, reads KAGVTQTPRYLIKTRGQQVTLSCSPISGHRSVSWYQQTPGQGLQFLFEYFSETQRNKGNFPGRFSGRQFSNSRSEMNVSTLELGDSALYLCASSLEVGANTGELFFGEGSRLTVL.

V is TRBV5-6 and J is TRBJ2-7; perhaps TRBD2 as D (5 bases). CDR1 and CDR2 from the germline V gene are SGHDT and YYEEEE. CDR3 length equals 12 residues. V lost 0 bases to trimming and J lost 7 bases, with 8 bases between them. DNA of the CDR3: TGTGCCAGCAGCTTGGGAGGGTGGGAGCAGTACTTC. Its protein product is CASSLGGWEQYF.

CDR3 nucleotide sequence: TGTGCCAGCAGTTACGCGAAACCCGTCCGCGGGGCGGGGGGAGGAGATACGCAGTATTTT. It encodes CASSYAKPVRGAGGGDTQYF. V is TRBV6-5 and J is TRBJ2-3; 8 nucleotides line up with TRBD2. V shed 2 bases and J 5 bases; nucleotides not matched to a gene: 21. The length of the CDR3 is 20 residues. CDR1 and CDR2 from the germline V gene are MNHEY and SVGAGI.

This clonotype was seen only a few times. The CDR3 DNA reads TGTGCCAGCAGTCCAACCGGGACTACGGTAACTCTTGGTACGCAGTATTTT. This gives the protein CASSPTGTTVTLGTQYF. The gene calls are TRBV11-2 and TRBJ2-3, with TRBD2 identical over 7 bases. Per the germline V gene, CDR1 is SGHAT and CDR2 is FQNNGV. The CDR3 spans 17 residues. Unmatched junction bases numbered 20, after V lost 6 bases and J lost 8 bases.

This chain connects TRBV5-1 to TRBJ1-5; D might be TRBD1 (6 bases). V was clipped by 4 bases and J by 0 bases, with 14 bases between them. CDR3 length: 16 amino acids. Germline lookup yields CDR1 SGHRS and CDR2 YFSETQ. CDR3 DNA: TGCGCCAGCAGCCTAAGGGGGGCAGATAGCAATCAGCCCCAGCATTTT. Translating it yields CASSLRGADSNQPQHF.

CDR3 coding DNA: TGTGCCAGCAGCCCACCCGGGACAGGGCCCCTAGGCACAGATACGCAGTATTTT. The encoded protein is CASSPPGTGPLGTDTQYF. This chain uses TRBV7-2 with TRBJ2-3; TRBD1 matches at 9 bases. The V gene's germline CDR1 is SGHTA and CDR2 FQGNSA. V was clipped by 5 bases and J by 1 base; unmatched bases: 13. CDR3 size: 18 residues.

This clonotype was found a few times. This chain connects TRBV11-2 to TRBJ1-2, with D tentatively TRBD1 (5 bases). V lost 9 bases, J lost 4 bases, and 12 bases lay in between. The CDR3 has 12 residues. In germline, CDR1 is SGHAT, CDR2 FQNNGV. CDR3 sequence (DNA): TGTGCCAGTGGCTTTCAGGGCTATGGCTACACCTTC. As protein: CASGFQGYGYTF.

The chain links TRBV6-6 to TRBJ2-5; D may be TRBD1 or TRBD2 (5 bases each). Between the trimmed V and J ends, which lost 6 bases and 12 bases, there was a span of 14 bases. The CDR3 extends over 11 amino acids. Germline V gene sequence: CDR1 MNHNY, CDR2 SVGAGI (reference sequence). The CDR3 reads CASSSAGTEYF. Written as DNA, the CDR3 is TGTGCCAGCAGCTCTGCCGGGACGGAGTACTTC.

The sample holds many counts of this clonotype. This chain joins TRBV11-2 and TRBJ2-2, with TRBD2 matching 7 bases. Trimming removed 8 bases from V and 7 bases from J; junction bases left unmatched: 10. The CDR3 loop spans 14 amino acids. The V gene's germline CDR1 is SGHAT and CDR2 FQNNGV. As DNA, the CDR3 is TGTGCCAGCCGATGGGGAGGGGTGATCGGGGAGCTGTTTTTT. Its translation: CASRWGGVIGELFF.